The TCR beta chain described here comes from a study of blood T cell repertoires in COVID-19. On the study more broadly: Samples of COVID-19 (acute and convalescent) were obtained from the United States, Italy and Spain.

Per the original methods: Nucleated cell number was recorded as an estimate derived from reference gene primer amplification. TCRdb keeps only in-frame clones here, not all; method: immunoSEQ multiplex PCR. V, J and clone size are those of that table, while D and trimming were read from the DNA. The table records about 160,000 clones, over 65% of them present only once. The sample consisted of PBMCs or T cells enriched from blood (not recorded which). This TCR was sampled from a woman between 45 and 65 years old who had recovered from COVID-19.

The CDR3 DNA reads TGTGCCAGCAGCCCCGGACAGGGGCCATACGAGCAGTACGTC. Translating gives CASSPGQGPYEQYV. The chain recombines TRBV3-1 (or the pseudogene TRBV3-2) with TRBJ2-7; TRBD1 agrees at 9 bases. The length of the CDR3 is 14 residues. Germline V lookup: CDR1 LGHDT, CDR2 YNNKEL (reference sequence). V shed 4 bases, J shed 4 bases, and the junction held 5 bases outside the gene matches.